This TCR beta chain stems from a study of response to subunit inactivated influenza vaccine. Study results and limitations: Authors suggested that a seasonal influenza vaccination recruits few new T cells each time.

As to this clonotype: Antigen specificity is unknown.

V shed 5 bases and J 8 bases; nucleotides not matched to a gene: 18. Germline values: CDR1 MNHEY, CDR2 SMNVEV (reference sequence). The CDR3 totals 17 residues. TCRdb processed the RT-PCR reads anew with MiXCR; each CDR3 protein has one entry. Among 650,000 or so distinct CDR3 sequences listed, approximately 14% were seen once. Here the sequenced sample was PBMCs from blood, taken 14 to 15 days before vaccination. This clonotype was sampled from a man over 45 who received an inactivated influenza vaccine. The chain has TRBV27 and TRBJ2-1; 7 bases are shared with TRBD2. The CDR3 spells CASSLHLGGWSRDEQFF. The CDR3 bases are TGTGCCAGCAGTCTGCACCTGGGAGGGTGGTCTAGGGATGAGCAGTTCTTC.